These T cell receptor beta chains were read from a single sample in a study of shared clonotypes between healthy human individuals. Only in-frame clones appear in the TCRdb table, and some are missing; sequencing was by immunoSEQ multiplex PCR. The sample yields some 2.1 million clones, approximately 94% seen once. Sequenced material: naive CD8+ T cells sorted from blood. Source of these receptors: a man younger than 30 in good health. CDR3s include the opening cysteine and the closing phenylalanine or tryptophan. The D gene is left open where the match is weak. A row's size may be missing; if present it is once, few, many or a size class.

abundance: -
j_gene: TRBJ2-7
v_gene: TRBV5-1
d_gene: -
len: 16
CDR3nt: TGCGCCAGCTCCCCTTCCCTCGCGTCCCGTTTTACTGAGCAGTACTTC
CDR3aa: CASSPSLASRFTEQYF

abundance: -
j_gene: TRBJ1-5
v_gene: TRBV30
d_gene: -
len: 14
CDR3nt: TGTGCCTGGAGTGTACGAGATGGGAATCAGCCCCAGCATTTT
CDR3aa: CAWSVRDGNQPQHF

abundance: -
j_gene: TRBJ2-2
v_gene: TRBV5-4
d_gene: TRBD1
len: 17
CDR3nt: TGTGCCAGCAGCCCGGACCTGGGACAGGGGATAGCCGGGGAGCTGTTTTTT
CDR3aa: CASSPDLGQGIAGELFF

abundance: -
j_gene: TRBJ2-5
v_gene: TRBV2
d_gene: -
len: 15
CDR3nt: TGTGCCAGCAGTGATGGGCACAGCCCTAATGAGACCCAGTACTTC
CDR3aa: CASSDGHSPNETQYF

abundance: -
j_gene: TRBJ2-5
v_gene: TRBV7-9
d_gene: TRBD2
len: 15
CDR3nt: TGTGCCAGCAGTTCTAGCGGGGGGGCCAGGGAGACCCAGTACTTC
CDR3aa: CASSSSGGARETQYF

abundance: -
j_gene: TRBJ1-1
v_gene: TRBV19
d_gene: TRBD1
len: 18
CDR3nt: TGTGCCAGTAGTATAGGGACAAATCCGGGACAGGGATATGCTGAAGCTTTCTTT
CDR3aa: CASSIGTNPGQGYAEAFF

abundance: once
j_gene: TRBJ2-2
v_gene: TRBV27
d_gene: -
len: 16
CDR3nt: TGTGCCAGCAGTTTGTTAACGGTACAGGGCGACGGGGAGCTGTTTTTT
CDR3aa: CASSLLTVQGDGELFF

abundance: -
j_gene: TRBJ1-2
v_gene: TRBV5-6
d_gene: -
len: 16
CDR3nt: TGTGCCAGCAGCCCCCTCGGTGAAGGGTTGATTGTTTTCTACACCTTC
CDR3aa: CASSPLGEGLIVFYTF

abundance: -
j_gene: TRBJ2-7
v_gene: TRBV4-1
d_gene: -
len: 15
CDR3nt: TGCGCCAGCAGCCATGAGGCTAGCCAGTCCTACGAGCAGTACTTC
CDR3aa: CASSHEASQSYEQYF

abundance: -
j_gene: TRBJ2-2
v_gene: TRBV6-5
d_gene: -
len: 13
CDR3nt: TGTGCCAGCAGTTACTCGAATCCCGGGGAGCTGTTTTTT
CDR3aa: CASSYSNPGELFF

abundance: -
j_gene: TRBJ2-2
v_gene: TRBV9
d_gene: -
len: 15
CDR3nt: TGTGCCAGCAGCCTGACGGGCCTTGGGGCCGGGGAGCTGTTTTTT
CDR3aa: CASSLTGLGAGELFF

abundance: -
j_gene: TRBJ2-6
v_gene: TRBV28
d_gene: -
len: 18
CDR3nt: TGTGCCAGCAGTTTACTCGGACACCTAAGCTCTGGGGCCAACGTCCTGACTTTC
CDR3aa: CASSLLGHLSSGANVLTF

abundance: -
j_gene: TRBJ2-6
v_gene: TRBV10-2
d_gene: -
len: 14
CDR3nt: TGCGCCAGCAGTGACCAGATGGGGGCCAACGTCCTGACTTTC
CDR3aa: CASSDQMGANVLTF

abundance: -
j_gene: TRBJ2-7
v_gene: TRBV5-6
d_gene: TRBD1
len: 14
CDR3nt: TGTGCCAGCAGCCCGGGACAGAACTACTACGAGCAGTACTTC
CDR3aa: CASSPGQNYYEQYF

abundance: -
j_gene: TRBJ2-3
v_gene: TRBV4-1
d_gene: -
len: 16
CDR3nt: TGCGCCAGCAACCTAGTCGCGGGGTCAGACACAGATACGCAGTATTTT
CDR3aa: CASNLVAGSDTDTQYF

abundance: -
j_gene: TRBJ2-7
v_gene: TRBV28
d_gene: -
len: 13
CDR3nt: TGTGCCAGCAGTTTGGCTGACACCTACGAGCAGTACTTC
CDR3aa: CASSLADTYEQYF

abundance: -
j_gene: TRBJ1-1
v_gene: TRBV5-8
d_gene: TRBD1
len: 12
CDR3nt: TGTGCCAGCAGTCCCGGGACAGTGGAAGCTTTCTTT
CDR3aa: CASSPGTVEAFF

abundance: -
j_gene: TRBJ2-1
v_gene: TRBV11-2
d_gene: -
len: 14
CDR3nt: TGTGCCAGCAGCTGGGCTTCCCCTTACAATGAGCAGTTCTTC
CDR3aa: CASSWASPYNEQFF

abundance: -
j_gene: TRBJ2-3
v_gene: TRBV9
d_gene: TRBD2
len: 17
CDR3nt: TGTGCCAGCAGCGTAGTGTCTAGCGGGGCGACCACAGATACGCAGTATTTT
CDR3aa: CASSVVSSGATTDTQYF

abundance: once
j_gene: TRBJ2-7
v_gene: TRBV15
d_gene: TRBD2
len: 13
CDR3nt: TGTGCCACCAGCAGTACTAGCGAATACGAGCAGTACTTC
CDR3aa: CATSSTSEYEQYF

abundance: -
j_gene: TRBJ2-2
v_gene: TRBV7-3
d_gene: TRBD1
len: 15
CDR3nt: TGTGCCAGCAGTCATACAGGGGGAATGGCCGGGGAGCTGTTTTTT
CDR3aa: CASSHTGGMAGELFF

abundance: -
j_gene: TRBJ1-2
v_gene: TRBV9
d_gene: TRBD1
len: 17
CDR3nt: TGTGCCAGCAGCCCCCATTGGGGGACAGGGGCGGACTATGGCTACACCTTC
CDR3aa: CASSPHWGTGADYGYTF

abundance: -
j_gene: TRBJ1-5
v_gene: TRBV6-5
d_gene: -
len: 15
CDR3nt: TGTGCCAGCAGTAGGGGAGGGGGGAACAATCAGCCCCAGCATTTT
CDR3aa: CASSRGGGNNQPQHF

abundance: -
j_gene: TRBJ2-4
v_gene: TRBV7-2
d_gene: TRBD2
len: 16
CDR3nt: TGTGCCAGCAGCTTAGATTGGACTAGCGGGAGGAACATTCAGTACTTC
CDR3aa: CASSLDWTSGRNIQYF

abundance: -
j_gene: TRBJ2-1
v_gene: TRBV5-6
d_gene: -
len: 13
CDR3nt: TGTGCCAGCAGCGCCTACGTAGACAATGAGCAGTTCTTC
CDR3aa: CASSAYVDNEQFF

abundance: -
j_gene: TRBJ2-1
v_gene: TRBV5-6
d_gene: TRBD2
len: 13
CDR3nt: TGTGCCAGCAGCTCCGGGACTAAGGATGAGCAGTTCTTC
CDR3aa: CASSSGTKDEQFF

abundance: -
j_gene: TRBJ2-1
v_gene: TRBV7-9
d_gene: -
len: 15
CDR3nt: TGTGCCAGCAGCTCCACGGGACACGGGGGCGATGAGCAGTTCTTC
CDR3aa: CASSSTGHGGDEQFF

abundance: -
j_gene: TRBJ2-2
v_gene: TRBV7-9
d_gene: -
len: 15
CDR3nt: TGTGCCAGCAGCTTAAGAGATGCGAACACCGGGGAGCTGTTTTTT
CDR3aa: CASSLRDANTGELFF

abundance: -
j_gene: TRBJ1-2
v_gene: TRBV28
d_gene: -
len: 13
CDR3nt: TGTGCCAGCAGTTTTGTGGCAGGGTATGGCTACACCTTC
CDR3aa: CASSFVAGYGYTF

abundance: -
j_gene: TRBJ2-7
v_gene: TRBV4-3
d_gene: TRBD2
len: 14
CDR3nt: TGCGCCAGCAGTCCGAGACTAGCTAGCTACGAGCAGTACTTC
CDR3aa: CASSPRLASYEQYF

abundance: once
j_gene: TRBJ1-5
v_gene: TRBV27
d_gene: -
len: 14
CDR3nt: TGTGCCAGCAGGGGCCTCGGGGGGGGTCAGCCCCAGCATTTT
CDR3aa: CASRGLGGGQPQHF

abundance: -
j_gene: TRBJ2-1
v_gene: TRBV5-6
d_gene: -
len: 13
CDR3nt: TGTGCCAGCCGGCGGAGCTCCTACAATGAGCAGTTCTTC
CDR3aa: CASRRSSYNEQFF

abundance: once
j_gene: TRBJ2-2
v_gene: TRBV27
d_gene: TRBD1
len: 15
CDR3nt: TGTGCCAGCAGTTCGACAACAGGGGGAACCGGGGAGCTGTTTTTT
CDR3aa: CASSSTTGGTGELFF

abundance: -
j_gene: TRBJ1-4
v_gene: TRBV5-1
d_gene: TRBD1
len: 16
CDR3nt: TGCGCCAGCAGCCGGGCCCCACAGGGGTCGACGGGAAAACTGTTTTTT
CDR3aa: CASSRAPQGSTGKLFF

abundance: -
j_gene: TRBJ1-5
v_gene: TRBV6-6
d_gene: TRBD1
len: 16
CDR3nt: TGTGCCAGCAGTGGGGGACAGGTGGGCAGCAATCAGCCCCAGCATTTT
CDR3aa: CASSGGQVGSNQPQHF

abundance: -
j_gene: TRBJ2-1
v_gene: TRBV14
d_gene: TRBD2
len: 17
CDR3nt: TGTGCCAGCAGCCAAGATAGGACTAGCGGGTTTTACAATGAGCAGTTCTTC
CDR3aa: CASSQDRTSGFYNEQFF

abundance: -
j_gene: TRBJ2-3
v_gene: TRBV12-5
d_gene: -
len: 13
CDR3nt: TGTGCTAGTGCCCCAGGGTTTTCGGATACGCAGTATTTT
CDR3aa: CASAPGFSDTQYF

abundance: -
j_gene: TRBJ2-5
v_gene: TRBV11-2
d_gene: TRBD2
len: 14
CDR3nt: TGTGCCAGCAGCACGACTAGCGGCCAAGAGACCCAGTACTTC
CDR3aa: CASSTTSGQETQYF

abundance: once
j_gene: TRBJ2-5
v_gene: TRBV5-4
d_gene: -
len: 14
CDR3nt: TGTGCCAGCAGCTTCCTGGAGGATGAAGAGACCCAGTACTTC
CDR3aa: CASSFLEDEETQYF

abundance: -
j_gene: TRBJ2-1
v_gene: TRBV6-5
d_gene: -
len: 11
CDR3nt: TGTGCCAGCAGGGGGAGTAATGAGCAGTTCTTC
CDR3aa: CASRGSNEQFF

abundance: -
j_gene: TRBJ2-3
v_gene: TRBV5-4
d_gene: TRBD2
len: 15
CDR3nt: TGTGCCAGCAGCACGAGCGGGGGAAGCACAGATACGCAGTATTTT
CDR3aa: CASSTSGGSTDTQYF

abundance: -
j_gene: TRBJ2-7
v_gene: TRBV15
d_gene: TRBD1
len: 15
CDR3nt: TGTGCCACCAGCAGCCGACAGGGTGGAGGCTACGAGCAGTACTTC
CDR3aa: CATSSRQGGGYEQYF

abundance: -
j_gene: TRBJ2-1
v_gene: TRBV7-6
d_gene: TRBD2
len: 16
CDR3nt: TGTGCCAGCAGCTTAGGGAGCGGGGGGGGCAACAATGAGCAGTTCTTC
CDR3aa: CASSLGSGGGNNEQFF

abundance: -
j_gene: TRBJ1-2
v_gene: TRBV6-1
d_gene: TRBD1
len: 13
CDR3nt: TGTGCCAGCAGGGGGGACAGGGCCTATGGCTACACCTTC
CDR3aa: CASRGDRAYGYTF

abundance: -
j_gene: TRBJ2-1
v_gene: TRBV6-1
d_gene: -
len: 15
CDR3nt: TGTGCCAGCAGTGAAGTTGACAGCTCCTACAATGAGCAGTTCTTC
CDR3aa: CASSEVDSSYNEQFF

abundance: -
j_gene: TRBJ2-1
v_gene: TRBV7-7
d_gene: -
len: 16
CDR3nt: TGTGCTAGCAGCCCCCTCAGGGGTAGCTCCTACAATGAGCAGTTCTTC
CDR3aa: CASSPLRGSSYNEQFF

abundance: -
j_gene: TRBJ2-2
v_gene: TRBV18
d_gene: -
len: 15
CDR3nt: TGTGCCAGCTCACCATCCCAGGACAACACCGGGGAGCTGTTTTTT
CDR3aa: CASSPSQDNTGELFF

abundance: -
j_gene: TRBJ2-7
v_gene: TRBV6-5
d_gene: TRBD1
len: 15
CDR3nt: TGTGCCAGCAGCGACAGGGGCAGGGCCATTTACGAGCAGTACTTC
CDR3aa: CASSDRGRAIYEQYF

abundance: -
j_gene: TRBJ1-1
v_gene: TRBV7-6
d_gene: -
len: 13
CDR3nt: TGTGCCAGCAGCGCCGAGGAGCACACTGAAGCTTTCTTT
CDR3aa: CASSAEEHTEAFF

abundance: -
j_gene: TRBJ2-2
v_gene: TRBV5-1
d_gene: -
len: 14
CDR3nt: TGCGCCAGCAGCTTGGACGGAAACACCGGGGAGCTGTTTTTT
CDR3aa: CASSLDGNTGELFF

abundance: -
j_gene: TRBJ1-1
v_gene: TRBV11-3
d_gene: -
len: 14
CDR3nt: TGTGCCAGCAGCTTAACGGGGGCGAGTACTGAAGCTTTCTTT
CDR3aa: CASSLTGASTEAFF

abundance: -
j_gene: TRBJ2-7
v_gene: TRBV4-1
d_gene: -
len: 16
CDR3nt: TGCGCCAGCAGCCAAGCCCAAGGAGGGCAACTCTACGAGCAGTACTTC
CDR3aa: CASSQAQGGQLYEQYF

abundance: -
j_gene: TRBJ2-1
v_gene: TRBV28
d_gene: TRBD2
len: 15
CDR3nt: TGTGCCAGCAGTCGAACACCGGGAGGGAACAATGAGCAGTTCTTC
CDR3aa: CASSRTPGGNNEQFF

abundance: once
j_gene: TRBJ1-1
v_gene: TRBV6-5
d_gene: -
len: 15
CDR3nt: TGTGCCAGCAGTTACCACGAGAGCCTGAACACTGAAGCTTTCTTT
CDR3aa: CASSYHESLNTEAFF

abundance: -
j_gene: TRBJ1-5
v_gene: TRBV28
d_gene: TRBD1
len: 14
CDR3nt: TGTGCCAGCGGGGACAGGGGTAGCAATCAGCCCCAGCATTTT
CDR3aa: CASGDRGSNQPQHF